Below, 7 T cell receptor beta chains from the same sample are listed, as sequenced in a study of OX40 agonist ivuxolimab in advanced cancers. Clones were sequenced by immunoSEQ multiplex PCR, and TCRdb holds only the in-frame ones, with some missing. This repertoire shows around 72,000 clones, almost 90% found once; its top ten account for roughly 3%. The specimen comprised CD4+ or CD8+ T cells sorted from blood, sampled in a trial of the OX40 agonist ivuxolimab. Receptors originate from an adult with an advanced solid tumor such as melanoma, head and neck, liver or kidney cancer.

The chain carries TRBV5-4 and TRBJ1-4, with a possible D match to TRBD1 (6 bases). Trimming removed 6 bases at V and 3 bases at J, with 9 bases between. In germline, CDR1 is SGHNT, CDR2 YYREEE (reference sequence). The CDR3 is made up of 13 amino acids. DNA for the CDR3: TGTGCCAGCACCCAGGGGCCTAATGAAAAACTGTTTTTT. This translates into CASTQGPNEKLFF.

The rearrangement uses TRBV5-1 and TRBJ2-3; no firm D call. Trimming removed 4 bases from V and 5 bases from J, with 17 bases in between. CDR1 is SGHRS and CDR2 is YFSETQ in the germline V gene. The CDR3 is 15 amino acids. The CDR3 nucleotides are TGCGCCAGCAGCCCAGAGTGGCCTTCTAAAGATACGCAGTATTTT. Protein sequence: CASSPEWPSKDTQYF.

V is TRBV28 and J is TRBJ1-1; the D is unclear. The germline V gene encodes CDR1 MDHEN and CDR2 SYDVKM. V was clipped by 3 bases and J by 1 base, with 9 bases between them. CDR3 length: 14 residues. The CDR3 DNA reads TGTGCCAGCAGTTTGAAAGGGTGGAACACTGAAGCTTTCTTT. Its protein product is CASSLKGWNTEAFF.

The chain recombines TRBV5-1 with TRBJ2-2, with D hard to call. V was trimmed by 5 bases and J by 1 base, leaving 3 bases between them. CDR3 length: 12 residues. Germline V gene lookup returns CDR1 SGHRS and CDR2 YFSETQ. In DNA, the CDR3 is TGCGCCAGCAGACAGAACACCGGGGAGCTGTTTTTT. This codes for CASRQNTGELFF.

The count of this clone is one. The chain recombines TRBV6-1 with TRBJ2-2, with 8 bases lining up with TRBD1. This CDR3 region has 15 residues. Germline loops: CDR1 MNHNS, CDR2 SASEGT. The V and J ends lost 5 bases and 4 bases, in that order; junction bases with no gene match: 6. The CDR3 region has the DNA TGTGCCAGCAGTTCCCGGGACAGGATCACCGGGGAGCTGTTTTTT. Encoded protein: CASSSRDRITGELFF.

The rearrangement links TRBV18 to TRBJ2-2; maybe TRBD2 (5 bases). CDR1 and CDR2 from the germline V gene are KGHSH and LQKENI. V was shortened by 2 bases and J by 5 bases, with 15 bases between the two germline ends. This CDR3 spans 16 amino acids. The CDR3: CASSPIKQGGTGELFF. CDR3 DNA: TGTGCCAGCTCACCAATTAAACAAGGCGGGACCGGGGAGCTGTTTTTT.

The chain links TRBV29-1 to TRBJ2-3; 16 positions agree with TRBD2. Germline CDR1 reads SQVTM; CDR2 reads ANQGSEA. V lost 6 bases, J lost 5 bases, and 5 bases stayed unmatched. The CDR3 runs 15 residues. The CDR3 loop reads CSVLGLAGGLDTQYF. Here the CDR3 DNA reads TGCAGCGTGTTGGGACTAGCGGGGGGGCTAGATACGCAGTATTTT.